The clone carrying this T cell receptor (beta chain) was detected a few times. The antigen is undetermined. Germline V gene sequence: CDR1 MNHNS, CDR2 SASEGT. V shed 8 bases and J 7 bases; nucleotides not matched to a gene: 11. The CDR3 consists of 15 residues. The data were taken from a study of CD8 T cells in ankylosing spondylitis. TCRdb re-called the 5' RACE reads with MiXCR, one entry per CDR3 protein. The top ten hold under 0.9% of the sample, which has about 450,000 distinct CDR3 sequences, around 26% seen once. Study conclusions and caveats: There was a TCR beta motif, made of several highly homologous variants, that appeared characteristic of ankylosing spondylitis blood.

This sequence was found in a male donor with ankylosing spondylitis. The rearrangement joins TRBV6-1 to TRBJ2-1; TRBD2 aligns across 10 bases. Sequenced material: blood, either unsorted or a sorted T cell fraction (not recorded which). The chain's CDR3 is CASATSGDHRNEQFF. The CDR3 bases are TGTGCCAGCGCAACTAGCGGGGACCACAGGAATGAGCAGTTCTTC.